This T cell receptor (beta chain) is from a study of shared clonotypes between healthy human individuals. Overall study results and limits: Of the naive CD4 clonotypes, around 4.9% were shared across a handful of donors.

Sequencing was at deep level. Several immunoSEQ plates received, in even portions, the genomic DNA of each subset. Original data processing: Junction-only immunoSEQ data arrived without quality scores, meaning filtering differed. The assay was immunoSEQ multiplex PCR, and TCRdb's table has in-frame clones only and misses some. That table gives V, J and clone size, and the DNA gave D and trimming. The table has 2 million to 2.5 million clones, under 95% seen once. Germline CDR1 is MNHNS and CDR2 is SASEGT. V was trimmed by 2 bases and J by 1 base, leaving 9 bases between them. CDR3 size: 16 residues. This clone was detected once. Its antigen is as yet unknown.

The rearrangement uses TRBV6-1 and TRBJ2-6, with D maybe TRBD2 (5 bases). Sequenced: naive CD4+ T cells from PBMCs. Subset here: CD45RA+ positively selected. The receptor's source is a man in his late teens or twenties in good health. Some clones in this sample may be carry-over from other donors' samples. CDR3 in amino acids: CASSERRRSGANVLTF. CDR3 nucleotide sequence: TGTGCCAGCAGTGAACGGAGGAGGTCTGGGGCCAACGTCCTGACTTTC.